This TCR beta chain came from a study of blood T cell repertoires in COVID-19. The overall study: From T cells, B-cell-depleted T cells, or PBMCs came the material, which was cDNA or gDNA.

TCRdb keeps only in-frame clones here, not all; method: immunoSEQ multiplex PCR. The sample shows under 200,000 clones, around 72% of them seen only once. This TCR derives from a woman older than 75 with acute or convalescent COVID-19. Sequenced sample: peripheral blood.

The CDR3 DNA is TGTGCCCTCGGGACAACTAATGAAAAACTGTTTTTT. It is translated as CALGTTNEKLFF. The rearrangement joins TRBV30 to TRBJ1-4; D ambiguous. The germline V gene encodes CDR1 GTSNPN and CDR2 SVGIG (reference sequence). The CDR3 totals 12 residues. V dropped 8 bases and J dropped 0 bases, with 7 bases sitting between them.